This note documents a single T cell receptor (beta chain) sequence. Its antigen remains unidentified. These data are taken from a study of blood T cells in healthy people across ages. It was with a sample-barcoded 5' primer and a J-beta primer mix that a second PCR of roughly 6 to 12 cycles was run. One entry per CDR3 protein results from TCRdb running MiXCR on the 5' RACE reads. This table has 800,000 to 1,000,000 distinct CDR3 sequences, roughly 52% appearing once. Points from the study as a whole: The unsorted PBMCs prevented any conclusive comparison of naive versus antigen-experienced cells.

This CDR3 contains 14 residues. CDR1 is KGHSH and CDR2 is LQKENI in the germline V gene. V was trimmed by 2 bases and J by 13 bases, leaving 18 bases between them. The sequenced sample consisted of blood. The V call is TRBV18, the J call TRBJ2-4; maybe TRBD2 (6 bases). This TCR came from a man under 40 in good health. For the CDR3, the DNA is TGTGCCAGCTCACCAAAGCACTTGGGGGGAGAGCAGTACTTC. This encodes CASSPKHLGGEQYF.